Each of the 10 T cell receptor beta chains below was sequenced from the same sample in a study of metastatic and nonmetastatic thyroid tumors. Every patient underwent thyroid surgery untreated. With MiXCR, TCRdb reprocessed the PCR reads. This table has 20,000 to 30,000 clones, around 13% appearing once. The specimen was blood. The receptors here all came from a female donor with papillary thyroid cancer or a benign thyroid nodule (not recorded which). Some clones in this sample may be carry-over from other donors' samples.

This clone was observed at least ten times. This chain connects TRBV3-1 to TRBJ1-1; D call uncertain. The germline V gene has CDR1 LGHDT and CDR2 YNNKEL (reference sequence). V lost 4 bases and J 11 bases, leaving 20 bases between the germline ends. The CDR3 totals 14 residues. The CDR3 loop is CASSRARQWAKAFF. The DNA of the CDR3 is TGTGCCAGCAGCCGGGCGCGTCAGTGGGCGAAGGCTTTCTTT. The full variable domain, its missing parts supplied by reference TRBV3-1 and TRBJ1-1, is DTAVSQTPKYLVTQMGNDKSIKCEQNLGHDTMYWYKQDSKKFLKIMFSYNNKELIINETVPNRFSPKSPDKAHLNLHINSLELGDSAVYFCASSRARQWAKAFFGQGTRLTVV.

This clone was observed at least ten times. The chain uses TRBV5-4 and TRBJ2-7, with 12 positions matching TRBD2. The CDR3 contains 16 residues. Germline CDR1 is SGHNT and CDR2 is YYREEE (reference sequence). Trimming at V came to 4 bases and at J to 6 bases, leaving 11 bases not matched to a gene. The CDR3 loop reads CASSINSSGRGGEQYF. The CDR3 nucleotides read TGTGCCAGCAGCATAAACTCTAGCGGGAGGGGGGGCGAGCAGTACTTC.

V gene TRBV5-4 combines with J gene TRBJ2-1; D ambiguous. The germline V and J ends were trimmed by 1 base and 4 bases, with 9 bases remaining between them. This CDR3 has 14 amino acids. The germline CDR1 and CDR2 sequences are SGHNT and YYREEE (reference sequence). CDR3 coding DNA: TGTGCCAGCAGCTTGAAAGGGATATACAATGAGCAGTTCTTC. Translating it yields CASSLKGIYNEQFF.

There are a few counts of this clone. Being one base from a much bigger clone, this may be a read error. For the CDR3, the DNA is TGCAGTGCTAGCTCCCTGGCGGGATGGAAAGGAAGTGAGCAGTTCTTC. Translating it yields CSASSLAGWKGSEQFF. This chain connects TRBV20-1 to TRBJ2-1, with a possible D match to TRBD2 (6 bases). Looked up from germline, CDR1 is DFQATT and CDR2 is SNEGSKA (reference sequence). The ends were cut back, 3 bases at V and 9 bases at J, with 24 bases in the middle. The CDR3 has 16 residues.

This clone was observed many times. The rearrangement joins TRBV30 to TRBJ2-1; no reliable D call. V lost 6 bases and J lost 6, with 6 bases in between. CDR1 and CDR2 (germline): GTSNPN, SVGIG (reference sequence). This CDR3 is built from 10 residues. CDR3 DNA: TGTGCCTGCCTATTCAATGAGCAGTTCTTC. It encodes CACLFNEQFF.

This clone was observed many times. The chain recombines TRBV18 with TRBJ1-1, with D maybe TRBD1 (6 bases). This CDR3 is built from 18 residues. The germline V and J ends were trimmed by 3 bases and 0 bases, with 20 bases remaining between them. CDR1 is KGHSH and CDR2 is LQKENI in the germline V gene. CDR3 in amino acids: CASSPNLGGRGLNTEAFF. The DNA for the CDR3 is TGTGCCAGCTCACCCAATTTGGGGGGCCGGGGGTTGAACACTGAAGCTTTCTTT.

The chain has TRBV18 and TRBJ2-3; 8 bases match TRBD2. The germline V gene encodes CDR1 KGHSH and CDR2 LQKENI. The V gene end was trimmed by 6 bases and the J gene end by 2 bases; junction bases not matched to a gene: 7. The length of the CDR3 is 15 residues. CDR3: CASSRAGGPTDTQYF. The CDR3 DNA follows: TGTGCCAGCTCCCGGGCGGGAGGTCCCACAGATACGCAGTATTTT.

This clone was observed many times. This rearrangement joins TRBV29-1 to TRBJ1-1; TRBD1 agrees at 7 bases. The germline gives CDR1 SQVTM, CDR2 ANQGSEA. The junction had 7 bases not matched to a gene; V was cut back by 6 bases and J by 3 bases. There are 13 residues in the CDR3. The CDR3 reads CSVRQGVDTEAFF. CDR3 sequence (DNA): TGCAGCGTCCGACAGGGAGTAGACACTGAAGCTTTCTTT.

Many counts were recorded for this clone. The chain is built from TRBV19 and TRBJ2-1; 8 nucleotides line up with TRBD2. Trimming took 7 bases from V and 0 from J; bases not matched to a gene: 5. Germline V gene data show CDR1 as LNHDA and CDR2 as SQIVND (reference sequence). This CDR3 is built from 15 residues. CDR3 residues: CASKKRESSYNEQFF. The CDR3 bases are TGTGCCAGTAAGAAGCGGGAGAGCTCCTACAATGAGCAGTTCTTC.

This clone was recorded at least ten times. This chain links TRBV15 with TRBJ2-1; TRBD2 matches 8 bases. Trimming cost V 5 bases and J 0 bases; bases outside gene matches: 6. CDR1 and CDR2 from the germline V gene are LNHNV and YYDKDF (reference sequence). CDR3 size: 16 residues. CDR3 sequence: CATSPLAGHSYNEQFF. The CDR3 DNA reads as TGTGCCACCAGCCCTTTAGCGGGGCACTCCTACAATGAGCAGTTCTTC.